The 5 T cell receptor beta chains below all came from one sample that was sequenced in a study of T cells after posttransplantation cyclophosphamide (dated by TCRdb to the mid-2010s). Libraries were constructed by the immunoSEQ multiplex PCR assay. TCRdb limited this immuneACCESS table to in-frame rearrangements with V and J called. A share of clones is missing; checked studies link under half to unresolved V genes, and the rest is unexplained. The table gives about 24,000 clones for this sample, with none occurring only once. The top ten hold around 7% of the sample. The specimen was PBMCs. These receptors originate from an older woman in good health, CMV-negative, and a related stem cell transplant donor.

This clone was found many times. The rearrangement joins TRBV7-2 to TRBJ2-6, with a tentative D call TRBD2 (6 bases). The CDR3 has 15 residues. Trimming left V 3 bases short and J 1 base short, with 7 bases between. Germline V gene sequence: CDR1 SGHTA, CDR2 FQGNSA. As DNA, the CDR3 is TGTGCCAGCAGCTTTAGCGGTTCTGGGGCCAACGTCCTGACTTTC. Protein sequence: CASSFSGSGANVLTF.

The chain joins TRBV6-5 to TRBJ2-1; weak D call: TRBD2 (6 bases). The V end lost 3 bases, the J end lost 10 bases, and 16 bases lay between the germline ends. Germline assignment: CDR1 MNHEY and CDR2 SVGAGI. CDR3 length: 14 residues. DNA for the CDR3: TGTGCCAGCAGTTATCTTGCGGGAATGGGGGAGCAGTTCTTC. It specifies CASSYLAGMGEQFF.

Ten or more counts support this clone. The V call is TRBV19, the J call TRBJ2-2; D call uncertain. This CDR3 region has 13 residues. Germline V lookup: CDR1 LNHDA, CDR2 SQIVND (reference sequence). Trimming removed 3 bases from V and 5 bases from J, with 7 bases in between. CDR3 loop: CASSMRGTGELFF. The CDR3 DNA reads TGTGCCAGTAGTATGCGAGGAACCGGGGAGCTGTTTTTT.

Many counts were recorded for this clone. This rearrangement joins TRBV27 to TRBJ2-1; 8 bases match TRBD2. Germline V gene lookup returns CDR1 MNHEY and CDR2 SMNVEV (reference sequence). CDR3 length: 16 amino acids. With 8 bases clipped from V and 4 bases from J, the junction kept 13 bases outside the gene matches. The CDR3 DNA reads TGTGCCAGCTCACCCGCGGGGCTAGCGGGTTACAATGAGCAGTTCTTC. As protein: CASSPAGLAGYNEQFF.

This clone was counted ten times or more. This chain uses TRBV7-8 with TRBJ1-2, with 7 bases lining up with TRBD1. Looked up from germline, CDR1 is SGHVS and CDR2 is FQNEAQ. The CDR3 is made up of 13 amino acids. The V segment lost 5 bases and the J segment 5 bases; nucleotides outside the gene matches: 5. DNA for the CDR3: TGTGCCAGCAGCCTAGGGGGCGAGTATGGCTACACCTTC. This codes for CASSLGGEYGYTF.